A single T cell receptor (beta chain) is shown here with its context. Germline V CDR1 and CDR2: MNHEY, SVGAGI. Deletions cut 0 bases from V and 4 bases from J, with 9 bases between. The length of the CDR3 is 14 residues. The sample comes from a study of blood T cell repertoires in COVID-19. Study-level information: The United States, Italy and Spain provided the acute and convalescent COVID-19 samples.

Seattle's cohort entered during active infection and was followed longitudinally. In the source study's methods: The authors estimated nucleated cell counts from reference gene primer amplification. Produced via immunoSEQ multiplex PCR; TCRdb's table is partial and in-frame only. V, J and clone size are taken as reported in that table, and D and trimming were inferred from the DNA itself. The profile shows fewer than 300,000 clones, roughly 83% of them singletons. V gene TRBV6-5 combines with J gene TRBJ1-2, with D perhaps TRBD1 (6 bases). The sequence came from a human donor with COVID-19, enrolled during active disease. The donor label of this sample is uncertain. The sequencing sample was made of peripheral blood. The CDR3: CASSYSRGSYGYTF. CDR3 nucleotide sequence: TGTGCCAGCAGTTACTCGAGGGGGTCCTATGGCTACACCTTC.